This T cell receptor beta chain appears in the sequencing data of a study of blood T cell repertoires in COVID-19 (dated by TCRdb to the early 2020s). For context, the study as a whole: The collaborator samples originated in the United States, Italy and Spain and spanned the acute and convalescent phases of COVID-19. Deeply sampled blood TCRbeta repertoires from subjects exposed to, actively infected with, or recovered from COVID-19 were included in the dataset. Samples were obtained from the ongoing ImmuneRACE study (first 160 participants) and from approximately 1,200 subjects provided by 6 global collaborators. The sample metadata nearly always contained a de-identified subject ID, COVID-19 status, age in years and sex. The repertoires were released in a freely available public database intended as a resource for research on the immune response to SARS-CoV-2. The material from the prospective study consisted of cDNA or gDNA derived from T cells, B-cell-depleted T cells, or PBMCs. Where available, HLA class I and class II types were taken from metadata supplied by the sample provider and were not determined by assay-based typing. Broad study findings and their caveats: The quantity of clinical and demographic metadata differed by source and by participant and was supplied without curation.

CDR1 SNHLY and CDR2 FYNNEI are derived from the germline V gene. Reading from cysteine to phenylalanine, the CDR3 counts 15 amino acids. This entry keeps only the CDR3 DNA: 45 bases, framed from base 1. Trimming takes 3 bases from V and 1 base from J, and the germline ends sit 12 bases apart. Each collaborating institution followed its own protocols to collect whole blood in K2EDTA tubes. Collaborator samples were shipped for TCRbeta analysis as frozen whole blood, isolated PBMCs, or DNA extracted from either sample type. TCRbeta CDR3 regions were amplified from genomic DNA using the immunoSEQ Assay, a bias-controlled multiplex PCR. As for the authors' bioinformatics: The number of nucleated cells in each sample was estimated from the amplification of reference gene primers within the assay. Sequence reads were collapsed and filtered to measure the absolute abundance of every unique TCRbeta CDR3 rearrangement. Productive Simpson clonality was computed per sample as the square root of Simpson's diversity index over productive rearrangements. Imported from immuneACCESS, the table was reduced by TCRdb to in-frame sequences with V and J called. These copies leave out some clones; in studies compared against another copy, an unresolved V gene accounts for under half, and the cause of the remainder is not known. For V, J and clone size, that table is used; D and trimming come from the DNA. This sample holds hundreds of thousands of clones; 83% were observed only once. 2.5% of the sample comes from the top ten.

A note on this clone: This clone's antigen is unknown. The input lacks base qualities; no much larger clone sits a single base away.

Recombination linked TRBV2 to TRBJ1-1; the D gene is perhaps TRBD1, on 6 matching bases. The sequence came from a woman aged 40 to 55 with active or convalescent COVID-19. What was sequenced was peripheral blood. The DNA reads as follows: TGTGCCAGCAGTGAGCAGGGGTGGGGGAACACTGAAGCTTTCTTT. Its amino acids are CASSEQGWGNTEAFF.